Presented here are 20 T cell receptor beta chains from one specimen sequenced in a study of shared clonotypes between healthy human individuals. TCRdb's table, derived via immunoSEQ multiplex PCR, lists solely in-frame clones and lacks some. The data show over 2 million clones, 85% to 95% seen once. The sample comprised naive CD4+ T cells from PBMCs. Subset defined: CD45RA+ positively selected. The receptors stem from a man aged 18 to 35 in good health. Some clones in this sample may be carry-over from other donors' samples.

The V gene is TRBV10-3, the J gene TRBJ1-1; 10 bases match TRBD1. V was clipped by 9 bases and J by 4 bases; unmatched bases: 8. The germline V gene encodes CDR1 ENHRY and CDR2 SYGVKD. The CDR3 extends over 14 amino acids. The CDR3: CAITGTGDPTEAFF. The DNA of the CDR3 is TGTGCCATAACCGGGACAGGGGATCCCACTGAAGCTTTCTTT.

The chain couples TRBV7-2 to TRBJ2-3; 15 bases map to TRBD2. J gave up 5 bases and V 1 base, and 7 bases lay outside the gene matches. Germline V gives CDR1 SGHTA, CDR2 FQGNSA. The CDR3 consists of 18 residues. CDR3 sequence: CASSLGGLAGGEGDTQYF. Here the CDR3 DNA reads TGTGCCAGCAGCTTAGGCGGACTAGCGGGAGGGGAGGGAGATACGCAGTATTTT.

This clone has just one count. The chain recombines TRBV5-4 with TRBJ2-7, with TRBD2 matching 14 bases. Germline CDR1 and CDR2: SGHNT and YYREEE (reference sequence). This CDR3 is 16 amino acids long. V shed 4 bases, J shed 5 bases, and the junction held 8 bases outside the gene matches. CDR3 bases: TGTGCCAGCAGCCCCGGGACTAGCGGGAGAGGCGACGAGCAGTACTTC. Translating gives CASSPGTSGRGDEQYF.

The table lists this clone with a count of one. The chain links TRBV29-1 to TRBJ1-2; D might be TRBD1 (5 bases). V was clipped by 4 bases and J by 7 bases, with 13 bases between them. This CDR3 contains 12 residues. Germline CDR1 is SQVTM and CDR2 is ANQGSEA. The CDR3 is CSVVQAESGYTF. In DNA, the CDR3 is TGCAGCGTTGTACAGGCTGAGAGTGGCTACACCTTC.

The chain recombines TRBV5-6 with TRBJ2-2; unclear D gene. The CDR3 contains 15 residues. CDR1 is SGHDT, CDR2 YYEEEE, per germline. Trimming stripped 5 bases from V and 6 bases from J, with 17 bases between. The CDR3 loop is CASRAWYTIAGELFF. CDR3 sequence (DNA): TGTGCCAGCAGAGCTTGGTATACAATCGCCGGGGAGCTGTTTTTT.

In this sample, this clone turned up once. CDR3 residues: CASTKGPGQGIDEQYF. The DNA of the CDR3 is TGTGCCAGCACTAAAGGCCCGGGACAGGGGATCGACGAGCAGTACTTC. The rearrangement uses TRBV27 and TRBJ2-7, with 10 bases aligning to TRBD1. The germline V gene encodes CDR1 MNHEY and CDR2 SMNVEV (reference sequence). The length of the CDR3 is 16 residues. V lost 7 bases, J lost 5 bases, and 14 bases stayed unmatched.

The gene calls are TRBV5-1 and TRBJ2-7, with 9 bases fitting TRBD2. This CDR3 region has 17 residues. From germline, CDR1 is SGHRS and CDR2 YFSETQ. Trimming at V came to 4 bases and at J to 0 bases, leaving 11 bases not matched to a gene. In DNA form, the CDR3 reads TGCGCCAGCAGCCCCGGGCGTCTAGCGGGAATCTCCTACGAGCAGTACTTC. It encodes CASSPGRLAGISYEQYF.

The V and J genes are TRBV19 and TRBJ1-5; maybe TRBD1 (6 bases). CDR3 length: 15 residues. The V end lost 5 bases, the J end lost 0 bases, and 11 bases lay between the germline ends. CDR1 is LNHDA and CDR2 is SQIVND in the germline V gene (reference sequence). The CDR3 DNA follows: TGTGCCAGTAGTTTGACAGGCGATAGCAATCAGCCCCAGCATTTT. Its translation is CASSLTGDSNQPQHF.

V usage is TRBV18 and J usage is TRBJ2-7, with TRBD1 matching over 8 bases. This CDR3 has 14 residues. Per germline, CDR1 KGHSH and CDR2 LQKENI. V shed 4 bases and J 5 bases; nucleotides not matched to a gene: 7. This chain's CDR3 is CASSHGQGLNEQYF. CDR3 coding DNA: TGTGCCAGCTCACACGGACAGGGTCTCAACGAGCAGTACTTC.

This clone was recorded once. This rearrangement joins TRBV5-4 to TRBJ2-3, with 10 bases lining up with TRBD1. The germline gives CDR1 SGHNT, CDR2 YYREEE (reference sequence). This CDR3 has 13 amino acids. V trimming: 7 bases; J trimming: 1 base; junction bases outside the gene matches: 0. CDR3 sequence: CASGTGGTDTQYF. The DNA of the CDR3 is TGTGCCAGCGGGACAGGGGGCACAGATACGCAGTATTTT.

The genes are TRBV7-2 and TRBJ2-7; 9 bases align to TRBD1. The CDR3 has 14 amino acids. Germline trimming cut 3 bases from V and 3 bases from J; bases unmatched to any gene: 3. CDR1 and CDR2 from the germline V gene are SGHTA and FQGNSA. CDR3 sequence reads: CASSLGQGVYEQYF. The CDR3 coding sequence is TGTGCCAGCAGCTTGGGACAGGGAGTCTACGAGCAGTACTTC.

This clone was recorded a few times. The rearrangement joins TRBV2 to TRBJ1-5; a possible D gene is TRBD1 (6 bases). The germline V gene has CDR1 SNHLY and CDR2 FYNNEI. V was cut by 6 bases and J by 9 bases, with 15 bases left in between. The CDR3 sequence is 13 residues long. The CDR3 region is CASRDSLSTPQHF. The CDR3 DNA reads TGTGCCAGCAGGGACAGCCTATCTACGCCCCAGCATTTT.

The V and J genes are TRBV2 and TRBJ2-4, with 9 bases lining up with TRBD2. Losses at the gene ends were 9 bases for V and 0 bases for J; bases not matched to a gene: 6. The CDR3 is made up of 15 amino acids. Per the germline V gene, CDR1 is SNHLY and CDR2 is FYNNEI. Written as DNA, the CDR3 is TGTGCCAGTGAGCGGGGGGAACTAGCCAAAAACATTCAGTACTTC. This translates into CASERGELAKNIQYF.

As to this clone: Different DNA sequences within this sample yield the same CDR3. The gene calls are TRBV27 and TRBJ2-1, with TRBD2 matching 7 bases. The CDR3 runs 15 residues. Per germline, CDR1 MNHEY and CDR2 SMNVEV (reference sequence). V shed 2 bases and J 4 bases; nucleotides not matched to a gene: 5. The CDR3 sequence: CASSLRLASYNEQFF. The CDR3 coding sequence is TGTGCCAGCAGTTTACGACTAGCCTCTTACAATGAGCAGTTCTTC.

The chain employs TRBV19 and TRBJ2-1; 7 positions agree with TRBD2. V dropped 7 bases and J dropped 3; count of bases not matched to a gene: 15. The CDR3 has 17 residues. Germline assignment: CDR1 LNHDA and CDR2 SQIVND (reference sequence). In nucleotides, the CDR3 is TGTGCCAGTACCGAATCCTCGGCTAGCGGATTCTACAATGAGCAGTTCTTC. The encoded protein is CASTESSASGFYNEQFF.

CDR3 DNA: TGTGCCAGCACCACGGGACAGACCTATGGCTACACCTTC. It translates to CASTTGQTYGYTF. V usage is TRBV9 and J usage is TRBJ1-2; 7 nucleotides line up with TRBD1. CDR1 is SGDLS and CDR2 is YYNGEE in the germline V gene. J lost 4 bases, V lost 6 bases, and 6 bases had no gene match. This CDR3 is 13 amino acids long.

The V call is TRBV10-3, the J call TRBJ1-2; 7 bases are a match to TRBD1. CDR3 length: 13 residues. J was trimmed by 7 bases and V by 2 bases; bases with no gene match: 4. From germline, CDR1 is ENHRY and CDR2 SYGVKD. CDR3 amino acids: CAISEDREGGYTF. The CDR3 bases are TGTGCCATCAGTGAGGACAGGGAGGGTGGCTACACCTTC.

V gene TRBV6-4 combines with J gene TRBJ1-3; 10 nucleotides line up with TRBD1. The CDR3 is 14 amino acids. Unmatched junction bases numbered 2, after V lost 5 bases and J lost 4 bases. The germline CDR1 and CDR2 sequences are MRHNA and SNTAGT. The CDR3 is CASSWTGGGNTIYF. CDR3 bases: TGTGCCAGCAGTTGGACAGGGGGAGGAAACACCATATATTTT.

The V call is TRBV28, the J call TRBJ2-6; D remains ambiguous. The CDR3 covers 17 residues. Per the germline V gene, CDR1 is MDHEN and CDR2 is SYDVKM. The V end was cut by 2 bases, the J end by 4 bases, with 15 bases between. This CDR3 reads CASSLVPGTWGANVLTF. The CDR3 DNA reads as TGTGCCAGCAGTTTAGTGCCAGGCACCTGGGGGGCCAACGTCCTGACTTTC.

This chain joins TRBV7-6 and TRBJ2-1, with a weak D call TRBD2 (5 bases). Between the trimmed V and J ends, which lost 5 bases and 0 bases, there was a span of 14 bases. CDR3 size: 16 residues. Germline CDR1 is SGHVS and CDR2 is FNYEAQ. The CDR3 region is CASSQPVGSSYNEQFF. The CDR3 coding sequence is TGTGCCAGCAGCCAGCCCGTGGGGAGCTCCTACAATGAGCAGTTCTTC. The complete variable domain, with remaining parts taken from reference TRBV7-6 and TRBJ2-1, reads GAGVSQSPRYKVTKRGQDVALRCDPISGHVSLYWYRQALGQGPEFLTYFNYEAQQDKSGLPNDRFSAERPEGSISTLTIQRTEQRDSAMYRCASSQPVGSSYNEQFFGPGTRLTVL.